The entry below describes one T cell receptor beta chain. The entry originates in a study of blood T cell repertoires in COVID-19. Trimming stripped 2 bases from V and 2 bases from J, with 16 bases between. Germline V lookup: CDR1 GTSNPN, CDR2 SVGIG (reference sequence). The CDR3 has 16 amino acids. Measured with immunoSEQ multiplex PCR; TCRdb has only the in-frame clones, and not every one. Altogether 60,000 to 80,000 clones are present, 85% to 90% being singletons, with the ten largest covering just under 0.6%. This TCR came from a man aged 55-75 years with acute or convalescent COVID-19. Source material: peripheral blood. The chain employs TRBV30 and TRBJ2-1, with D tentatively TRBD2 (6 bases). The CDR3: CAWSPETRRAYNEQFF. As DNA, the CDR3 is TGTGCCTGGAGTCCAGAGACTAGACGCGCCTACAATGAGCAGTTCTTC. Combining the CDR3 with reference TRBV30 and TRBJ2-1 gives the whole variable domain SQTIHQWPATLVQPVGSPLSLECTVEGTSNPNLYWYRQAAGRGLQLLFYSVGIGQISSEVPQNLSASRPQDRQFILSSKKLLLSDSGFYLCAWSPETRRAYNEQFFGPGTRLTVL.